This TCR beta chain is drawn from a study of T cell changes during pregnancy in multiple sclerosis. V gave up 3 bases and J gave up 1 base, with 16 bases separating them. CDR1 and CDR2 from the germline V gene are SGHRS and YFSETQ. The CDR3 runs 16 residues. Using immunoSEQ multiplex PCR, the repertoire was profiled, and TCRdb retains in-frame clones only, with some absent. The sample has 35,000 to 40,000 clones, approximately 89% seen once. The source is a female donor in good health, enrolled as a control in a pregnancy study. Source: CD4+ T cells from peripheral blood mononuclear cells, taken after pregnancy. The rearrangement links TRBV5-1 to TRBJ1-2, with a possible D match to TRBD1 (6 bases). CDR3 sequence (DNA): TGCGCCAGCAGCTCCGGATTAGGGGGAAGTAACTATGGCTACACCTTC. This translates into CASSSGLGGSNYGYTF.